The rows below give T cell receptor beta chains drawn from one sample of a study of blood T cells in healthy people across ages. MiXCR, run by TCRdb on the 5' RACE reads, gives a single entry per CDR3 protein. This table holds 850,000 or so distinct CDR3 sequences, about 28% found once. Sequencing was performed on blood. Every receptor here comes from a woman of 80 years or more in good health. CDR3s include the opening cysteine and the closing phenylalanine or tryptophan. A D gene is named only where the DNA matches it firmly. A clone size is listed for some rows: how often the clone was seen (once, few, many), or a class if it is expanded.

TRBV12-3/TRBV12-4,NA,TRBD2,TRBJ2-7,TGTGCCAGCAGGCAACTAGCGGCCTCCTACAATGAGCAGTACTTC,CASRQLAASYNEQYF
TRBV10-3,many,NA,TRBJ2-1,TGTGCCATCAGTGGCGAGGGTTCCTCCTACAATGAGCAGTTCTTC,CAISGEGSSYNEQFF
TRBV23-1,NA,TRBD2,TRBJ2-1,TGCGCCAGCAGTCAAACGAGCGGGGGGTGGAGCTCCTACAATGAGCAGTTCTTC,CASSQTSGGWSSYNEQFF
TRBV20-1,many,TRBD2,TRBJ2-5,TGCAGTGCTAGAGATTGGACGGGACTAGCTTTGGAGACCCAGTACTTC,CSARDWTGLALETQYF
TRBV4-3,many,NA,TRBJ1-2,TGCGCCAGCAGCCAAGAAGGTGGCAGGGCTACTGGCTACACCTTC,CASSQEGGRATGYTF
TRBV18,NA,NA,TRBJ2-3,TGTGCCAGCTCACTTACCGACAGTGGGGATACGCAGTATTTT,CASSLTDSGDTQYF
TRBV7-2,many,NA,TRBJ2-7,TGTGCCAGCAGCCCAAGGACTGACTTTTTCTCCTACGAGCAGTACTTC,CASSPRTDFFSYEQYF
TRBV9,NA,TRBD1,TRBJ2-1,TGTGCCAGCAGCGCCCAGACAGGGCAGATACCCTACAATGAGCAGTTCTTC,CASSAQTGQIPYNEQFF
TRBV7-2,few,NA,TRBJ2-5,TGTGCCAGCAGCGCCCCGCGGGGAAGGCAAGAGACCCAGTACTTC,CASSAPRGRQETQYF
TRBV6-5,NA,NA,TRBJ1-5,TGTGCCAGCAGTACTAGACAGACTAATCAGCCCCAGCATTTT,CASSTRQTNQPQHF
TRBV7-2,NA,NA,TRBJ2-6,TGTGCCAGCAGCCCCGGGTCCACCTCTGGGGCCAACGTCCTGACTTTC,CASSPGSTSGANVLTF
TRBV20-1,NA,NA,TRBJ1-2,TGCAGTGCTACCAGTACAGGGTCGAACTATGGCTACACCTTC,CSATSTGSNYGYTF
TRBV25-1,few,NA,TRBJ1-2,TGTGCCAGCAGTGACCCCGGGAGGAACTATGGCTACACCTTC,CASSDPGRNYGYTF
TRBV7-2,NA,NA,TRBJ2-2,TGTGCCAGCAGCCTATCCAACACAGGGCTATCCGGGGAGCTGTTTTTT,CASSLSNTGLSGELFF
TRBV28,NA,NA,TRBJ1-5,TGTGCCAGCAGTATTCCTCAGGGAAACAATCAGCCCCAGCATTTT,CASSIPQGNNQPQHF
TRBV7-2,NA,NA,TRBJ2-7,TGTGCCAGCAGCCCGGGACTTTTCTACGAGCAGTACTTC,CASSPGLFYEQYF
TRBV5-1,NA,NA,TRBJ2-5,TGCGCCAGCAGCTTGGTAGTATCTCTTCAAGAGACCCAGTACTTC,CASSLVVSLQETQYF
TRBV20-1,NA,NA,TRBJ2-1,TGCAGTGCCGGCGGTGGGGCCCCCAATGAGCAGTTCTTC,CSAGGGAPNEQFF
TRBV7-8,NA,NA,TRBJ1-1,TGTGCCAGCAGCTTGTCAGGTTTAACTGAAGCTTTCTTT,CASSLSGLTEAFF
TRBV20-1,many,NA,TRBJ1-2,TGCAGTGCTAGAGGGTCGGGGGCAAAAGGCTACACCTTC,CSARGSGAKGYTF
TRBV20-1,NA,NA,TRBJ2-2,TGCAGCGTAACCCGGACAGACAACACCGGGGAGCTGTTTTTT,CSVTRTDNTGELFF
TRBV30,NA,TRBD1,TRBJ2-7,TGTGCCTGGAGTGTACCCGGACAGGGGGCGGAAGGCGAGCAGTACTTC,CAWSVPGQGAEGEQYF
TRBV9,many,TRBD2,TRBJ2-1,TGTGCCAGCAGCGTAGTTGGGGGGGGAGCCGCAACGGGGTACAATGAGCAGTTCTTC,CASSVVGGGAATGYNEQFF
TRBV6-5,NA,NA,TRBJ1-1,TGTGCCAGCAGTTACTGGACAGTGAACACTGAAGCTTTCTTT,CASSYWTVNTEAFF
TRBV20-1,NA,TRBD1,TRBJ1-4,TGCAGTGCTGAGTTCCGGACAGGAAATGAAAAACTGTTTTTT,CSAEFRTGNEKLFF
TRBV2,many,TRBD1,TRBJ2-1,TGTGCCAGCAGTCCCGGGACAGGGGGGCCCTACAATGAGCAGTTCTTC,CASSPGTGGPYNEQFF
TRBV6-2/TRBV6-3,many,NA,TRBJ1-2,TGTGCCAGCAGGGGTAAAGGGAGCGAGTCCTATGGCTACACCTTC,CASRGKGSESYGYTF
TRBV20-1,NA,TRBD2,TRBJ2-7,TGCAGTGGGAGGGGACTAGCGGGACGAGGCGAGCAGTACTTC,CSGRGLAGRGEQYF
TRBV6-1,NA,TRBD1,TRBJ2-1,TGTGCCAGCAGTGATCGACAGGGGGTGTTCTTC,CASSDRQGVFF
TRBV3-1,NA,TRBD2,TRBJ2-5,TGTGCCAGCAGCCAGGGCGGGACTAGCGGGAGACAACAGTACTTC,CASSQGGTSGRQQYF
TRBV7-9,NA,NA,TRBJ2-1,TGTGCCAGCAGCCCGTTGGAGGAAAGCTCCTACAATGAGCAGTTCTTC,CASSPLEESSYNEQFF
TRBV7-2,NA,TRBD2,TRBJ2-3,TGTGCCAGCATCCCAGGGAGGGCTGTCACAGATACGCAGTATTTT,CASIPGRAVTDTQYF
TRBV11-2,NA,NA,TRBJ1-2,TGTGCCAGCAGCTTAGGGGGCGGGTATGTGTCCTATGGCTACACCTTC,CASSLGGGYVSYGYTF
TRBV4-1,NA,TRBD1,TRBJ1-4,TGCGCCAGCAGCCTTACAACAGGGGGGGGAATTGGACCGGGTTCCCTCAATGAAAAACGGTTTTTT,CASSLTTGGGIGPGSLNEKRFF
TRBV29-1,many,NA,TRBJ2-5,TGCAGCGTTGTGAGGCGCGCTCAGGGGACCCAGTACTTC,CSVVRRAQGTQYF
TRBV10-2,NA,NA,TRBJ1-2,TGCGCCAGCAGCCCCTTCCGGGGCAGCCATGGCTACACCTTC,CASSPFRGSHGYTF
TRBV12-3/TRBV12-4,NA,NA,TRBJ2-5,TGTGCCAGCAGTTTGACAGAACTTCAAGAGACCCGGTTCTTC,CASSLTELQETRFF
TRBV7-9,few,NA,TRBJ2-2,TGTGCCAGCAGCTTAGAGGCCGGGATTAACACCGGGGAGCTGTTTTTT,CASSLEAGINTGELFF
TRBV7-9,NA,NA,TRBJ2-7,TGTGCCAGCAGCAGTGCCGGGCTCCTCTCCTACGAGCAGTACTTC,CASSSAGLLSYEQYF
TRBV20-1,many,NA,TRBJ2-5,TGCAGTGCTAGCCCGACACATCAAGAGACCCAGTACTTC,CSASPTHQETQYF
TRBV5-5,many,NA,TRBJ2-6,TGTGCCAGCAGCTCCGGGACATTCGTCTCTGGGGCCAACGTCCTGACTTTC,CASSSGTFVSGANVLTF
TRBV7-3,NA,TRBD1,TRBJ2-1,TGTGCCAGCAGCTTTACTGGGGGCGGAACAGGGGTTAGAGAGCAGTTCTTC,CASSFTGGGTGVREQFF
TRBV7-8,many,NA,TRBJ2-7,TGTGCCAGCAGCCGAAATCTAGGAGGCAGCTCCTACGAGCAGTACTTC,CASSRNLGGSSYEQYF
TRBV12-3/TRBV12-4,NA,NA,TRBJ2-3,TGTGCCAGCAGAGGACTGAGAGCAGATGCGCAGTATTTT,CASRGLRADAQYF
TRBV27,NA,TRBD2,TRBJ2-3,TGTGCCAGCCGGTCCATAGCGGGACTAAGCACAGATACGCAGTATTTT,CASRSIAGLSTDTQYF
TRBV11-3,many,TRBD1,TRBJ2-4,TGTGCCAGCAGCTTCCCCACCGGGACAGGGAGAGCCAAAAACATTCAGTACTTC,CASSFPTGTGRAKNIQYF
TRBV12-3/TRBV12-4,many,TRBD2,TRBJ2-3,TGTGCCAGCAGTCCGGGACTAGGATGGGTAGATACGCAGTATTTT,CASSPGLGWVDTQYF